Sequencing of this T cell receptor beta chain was carried out in a study of T cells after yellow fever vaccination. TCRdb ran MiXCR on the 5' RACE reads and lists one entry per CDR3 protein. The table has more than 90,000 distinct CDR3 sequences, approximately 8.4% seen once. This clonotype has a count of ten or more. Its antigen remains unidentified. Study outcomes and limitations: The bulk population could contribute abundant contaminating clonotypes to FACS-sorted repertoires. By day 5 rather than day 15, the secondary response had peaked, though it was weaker. Most primary-vaccination clones recurred post-booster (roughly 96% CD4, around 86% CD8). Some clonotypes were seen in both the CD4 and the CD8 compartments. These made up a small share and likely arose from convergent recombination.

The CDR3 is 15 residues long. Germline trimming cut 0 bases from V and 4 bases from J; bases unmatched to any gene: 7. Germline CDR1 SGDLS, CDR2 YYNGEE. This sequence joins TRBV9 and TRBJ2-7, with TRBD2 matching over 7 bases. The sequence came from a man between 25 and 39 years old who received the YFV17D yellow fever vaccine. The specimen comprised CD8+ T cells sorted from PBMCs, sampled 45 days after the yellow fever booster vaccination. CDR3 nucleotides: TGTGCCAGCAGCGTAGAAGTGGGAGGGCCTTACGAGCAGTACTTC. The encoded protein is CASSVEVGGPYEQYF.